Included here is one T cell receptor (beta chain) sequence, with context. Which antigen it targets is not known. No much larger clonotype is one base removed from it; base qualities were not supplied. In total, approximately 610 healthy bone marrow donors made up the cohort. At the time of sampling, every cohort member was nominally healthy, though immune exposures that went unrecorded were likely present. The donor was CMV seropositive and was included in the group of 290 or so seropositive cohort members. A peripheral blood sample was provided by each donor, and peripheral blood mononuclear cells were used for TCR beta sequencing. Genomic DNA extraction from the blood cell samples was performed with the Qiagen DNeasy Blood Extraction Kit. This entry comes from a study of cytomegalovirus exposure and HLA in healthy donors (dated by TCRdb to the late 2010s). For context, the study as a whole: In an earlier analysis of about 560 of the donors, 276 Gb of sequence data and 90 million to 130 million unique TCR beta sequences from about 179 million T cells were reported. Because of strong linkage in the cohort, roughly five DR-DQ haplotypes were treated as single units for association and clustering. The genetic ancestry cluster associated with self-reported Caucasian donors included over 80% of the roughly 400 genotyped donors. Donor age, sex, ethnicity and CMV serostatus were compiled alongside the repertoire data. On average, over 200,000 unique TCR beta nucleotide sequences were sequenced per donor among some 430 genotyped donors of the cohort, with approximately 18% of those sequences being non-productive. Class I and class II HLA loci were covered by the typing at four-digit resolution. To predict cytomegalovirus infection status, the study brought together high-throughput TCR immunosequencing, statistical association of individual TCRs with disease status, and machine learning. Along with the approximately 700-subject first cohort, a separate validation cohort of about 110 different subjects was used. To decide whether each TCR beta V gene segment behaved as functional or pseudogenic, an earlier analysis of 587 of the donors relied on high-throughput TCR beta sequencing. Typing coverage differed by locus: A, B, C, DRB1 and DQB1 were typed in about 629-630 donors, DQA1 in about 500, DPA1 in around 610, and DPB1 in just under 490. To study patterns of TCR occurrence, a later analysis re-analyzed previously published TCR beta repertoires from around 700 donors and added high-resolution HLA genotyping. Rather than using new phenotypic data, the later analysis identified candidate immune exposures from TCR beta sequences and from how often those sequences occurred across donors. In a later genetic analysis, genome-wide SNP genotypes for about three fifths of the 666 donors were used, and that subset was treated as a discovery cohort. Every discovery cohort repertoire had been produced on one sequencing platform. The study aimed to test whether cataloging public T cell receptors could reveal signatures of past pathogen exposure. An early release that covered about 600 HLA-typed donors contained approximately 320 gigabases of sequencing data and tens of millions of unique TCR sequences. The T cell repertoires of 550 to 850 subjects were profiled by immunosequencing and related to cytomegalovirus serostatus. The research as a whole found: A further reported finding was that TCR beta sequences accurately predicted the HLA-A and HLA-B alleles for most subjects in the first cohort. Specific HLA alleles were associated with 15,000 to 20,000 TCR beta sequences at a false discovery rate of 0.05 in a later analysis. Immune exposure information for the cohort was limited to CMV serostatus. The authors suggested that the approach could potentially be extended to other disease states and immunological phenotypes. Some IMGT-functional V segments, including TRBV6-2 and TRBV6-3, could not be told apart with the 87-base-pair reads, so those segments were excluded. Roughly 15 rarely observed V segments, including chromosome 9 orphons, were excluded from the earlier analysis of just under 600 of the donors because counts were too low. In vitro tests confirmed that a few of the cytomegalovirus-associated TCR beta chains recognize cytomegalovirus antigens. Correlated functional status among segregating V segments might be attributable to linkage disequilibrium, but an unknown experimental factor could not be ruled out. A later analysis found that HLA-associated TCR beta chains were more clonally expanded and had lower generation probabilities than equally common non-associated chains. In a later analysis, the rate of TCR association differed among HLA loci, with DRB1 alleles having the most associated TCRs and HLA-C alleles having the fewest. The study listed over 150 TCR beta chains as associated with cytomegalovirus. When HLA alleles, especially DR and DQ, strongly co-occurred, attributing TCR associations to individual alleles was difficult. Several of the top co-occurrence clusters appeared to be linked to parvovirus B19, influenza, CMV and Epstein-Barr virus, according to a later analysis. Compared with the roughly 670-donor mean, donors in an Asian-associated ancestry cluster had fewer N-insertions in productive TCRs, according to a later genetic analysis. While some public TCRs were present in many individuals, most TCR sequences turned up only very rarely across donors. A cluster of highly shared sequence variants was judged likely to represent a technical artifact of the sequencing pipeline. This cohort had only TCR beta chains sequenced, and the lack of alpha or paired-chain data limited which features could be detected. A later analysis found that most CMV-associated TCR beta chains appeared HLA-restricted, with HLA associations seemingly driven largely by CMV exposure. In an earlier analysis of some 640 of the donors, most TCR beta V segments were observed in productive rearrangements about 87% or about 30% of the time, broadly matching IMGT annotations. A later genetic analysis associated a missense DCLRE1C variant with V-gene and J-gene trimming of TCR beta chains, and an independent cohort replicated the association. Presence/absence analyses assumed roughly uniform sequencing depth across donors, an assumption that may not hold. In both the original and validation cohorts, the classifier was reported to diagnose cytomegalovirus status with high specificity and sensitivity. Because HLA typing was missing for some donors at each locus, association tests included only the typed subset.

Preparation of the library involved the immunoSEQ multiplex PCR assay. A mixture of 60 forward primers for TCR Vbeta segments and 13 reverse primers for TCR Jbeta segments was used in the multiplex PCR. Amplification of the CDR3 region of rearranged TCR beta genes was performed with a multiplex PCR assay on genomic DNA. Amplified TCR beta libraries were sequenced as 87-base-pair reads on the Illumina HiSeq System. The published analysis was carried out like this. A later analysis tallied some 79 million unique TCR beta chains across the 650 to 750 repertoires, and around 12 million of those chains were shared by two or more donors. To remove PCR and sequencing errors, raw reads were error-corrected and collapsed into unique sequences using a nearest-neighbor algorithm that merged closely related sequences. CDR3 sequences were aligned to IMGT reference sequences to assign V, D and J gene segments. For a sequence to be retained, at least a six-nucleotide match to both a V gene segment and a J gene segment was required. A rearrangement was called productive if the CDR3 had no stop codons and remained in frame with V and J, and every other rearrangement was called non-productive. Following IMGT convention, CDR3 was defined as the stretch from the second conserved V-encoded cysteine up to the conserved J-encoded phenylalanine. In an earlier analysis of approximately 500 of the donors, sequences lacking an unambiguous match to a single V gene segment were excluded. In an earlier analysis of some 590 of the donors, a V segment was called functional when productive rearrangements were above 56.7%, and segregating when the standard deviation between donors exceeded 5%. A statistical classification framework was developed to diagnose cytomegalovirus status using the catalog of TCR beta chain sequences. V and J gene assignment, in a later analysis, came from comparing TCR nucleotide sequences with IMGT/GENE-DB human TR gene sequences. In a later analysis, CDR3 sequences and most-parsimonious VDJ recombination scenarios were assigned using the TCRdist pipeline. In a later analysis, each TCR beta chain was defined by its CDR3 amino acid sequence together with its V-gene family, and reads without a unique V-gene family were excluded. As a way to deal with suspected cross-contamination and a sequencing artifact, a later analysis dropped 640 or so nucleotide sequences that were highly shared and had low generation probability. For each public chain, a later analysis derived a clonal expansion index from normalized ranks of inferred template counts within each repertoire. In a later analysis, generation probabilities were computed with a VDJ recombination model fitted to out-of-frame rearrangements, and the resulting probabilities were checked against IGoR. In a later analysis, TCR-TCR, TCR-HLA and TCR-CMV co-occurrence was scored with hypergeometric tests, and a repertoire-size bias correction was applied to TCR pairs. False discovery rates were estimated in a later analysis by permuting HLA or CMV assignments 20 times. In a later analysis, co-occurring TCRs were grouped using DBSCAN, and TCRdist sequence similarity was added for clustering within HLA-allele-positive subsets. For co-occurrence clustering, repertoires with fewer than 30,000 or more than 120,000 public chains were excluded, along with 4 to 6 repertoires with anomalous nucleotide sharing. What TCRdb holds here is the immuneACCESS table cut down to in-frame rearrangements. Part of the clones is not present; checked against another copy, under half of the missing clones reflect an unresolved V gene, and the others are unexplained. The DNA gave D and trimming, while V, J and clone size come from that table. This sample holds about 180,000 clones; 65% to 85% were observed only once. The top ten hold 2.5% to 3.5% of the sample.

CDR1 and CDR2 were assigned from the germline V gene as SGHDT and YYEEEE. V trim: 3 bases; J trim: 2 bases; unmatched bases: 4. Spanning cysteine to phenylalanine, the CDR3 consists of 15 amino acids. CDR3 DNA only is kept here, 45 bases in frame from base 1. Sequenced sample: PBMCs. The chain is encoded by TRBV5-6 joined to TRBJ2-7; TRBD2 fits 11 bases in the junction. This sequence was found in a woman aged 50 to 60 in good health and CMV-seropositive. The encoded CDR3 is CASSYRTSGPYEQYF. The nucleotide sequence reads TGTGCCAGCAGCTACAGGACTAGCGGGCCCTACGAGCAGTACTTC.